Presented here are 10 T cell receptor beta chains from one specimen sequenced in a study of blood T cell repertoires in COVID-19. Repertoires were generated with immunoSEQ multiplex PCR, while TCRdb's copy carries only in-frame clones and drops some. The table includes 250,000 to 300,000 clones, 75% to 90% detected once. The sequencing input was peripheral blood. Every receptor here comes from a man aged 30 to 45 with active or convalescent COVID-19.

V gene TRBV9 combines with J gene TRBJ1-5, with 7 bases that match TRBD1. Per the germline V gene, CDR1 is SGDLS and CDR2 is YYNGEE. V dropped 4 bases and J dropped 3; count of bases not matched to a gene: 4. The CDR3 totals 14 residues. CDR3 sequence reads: CASSQTGNNQPQHF. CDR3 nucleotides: TGTGCCAGCAGCCAGACAGGGAACAATCAGCCCCAGCATTTT.

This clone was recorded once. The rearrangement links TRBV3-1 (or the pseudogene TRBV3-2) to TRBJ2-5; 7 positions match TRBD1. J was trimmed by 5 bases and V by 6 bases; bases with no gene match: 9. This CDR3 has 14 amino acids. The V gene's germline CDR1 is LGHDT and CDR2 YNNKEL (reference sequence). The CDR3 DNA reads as TGTGCCAGCAGTGTGACAGGGATGGTGGAGACCCAGTACTTC. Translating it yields CASSVTGMVETQYF.

The CDR3 DNA follows: TGTGCCAGCAGCGTTACTAGCGGGGACCAAGAGACCCAGTACTTC. Amino acid sequence: CASSVTSGDQETQYF. This chain connects TRBV11-2 to TRBJ2-5; 10 bases are shared with TRBD2. With 5 bases clipped from V and 0 bases from J, the junction kept 3 bases outside the gene matches. CDR3 length equals 15 residues. Germline-derived CDR1 and CDR2 are SGHAT and FQNNGV.

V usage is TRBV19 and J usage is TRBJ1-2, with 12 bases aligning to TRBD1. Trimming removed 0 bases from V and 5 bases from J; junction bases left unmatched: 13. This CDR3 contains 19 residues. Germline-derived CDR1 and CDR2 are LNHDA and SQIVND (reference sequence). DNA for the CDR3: TGTGCCAGTAGTATAGATAGGGCACCCGGGACAGGGGGCAGGTATGGCTACACCTTC. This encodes CASSIDRAPGTGGRYGYTF.

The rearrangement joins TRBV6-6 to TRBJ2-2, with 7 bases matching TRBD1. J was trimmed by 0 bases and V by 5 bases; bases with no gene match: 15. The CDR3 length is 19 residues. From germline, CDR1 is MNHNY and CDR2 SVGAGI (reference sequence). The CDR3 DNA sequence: TGTGCCAGCAGTCAGGACGGGACAGCCATGAGAACGAACACCGGGGAGCTGTTTTTT. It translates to CASSQDGTAMRTNTGELFF.

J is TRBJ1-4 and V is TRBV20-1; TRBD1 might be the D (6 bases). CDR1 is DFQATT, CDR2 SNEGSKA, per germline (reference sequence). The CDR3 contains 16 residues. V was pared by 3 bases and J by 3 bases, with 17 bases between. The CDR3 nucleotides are TGCAGTGCTAGTCGTCCGGGGGGGCTACCTAATGAAAAACTGTTTTTT. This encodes CSASRPGGLPNEKLFF.

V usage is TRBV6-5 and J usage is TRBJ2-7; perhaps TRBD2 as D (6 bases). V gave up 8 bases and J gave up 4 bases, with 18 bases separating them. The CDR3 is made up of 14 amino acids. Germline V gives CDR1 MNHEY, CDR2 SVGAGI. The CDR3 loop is CASAPSARGYEQYF. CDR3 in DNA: TGTGCCAGCGCCCCTAGCGCCCGAGGATACGAGCAGTACTTC.

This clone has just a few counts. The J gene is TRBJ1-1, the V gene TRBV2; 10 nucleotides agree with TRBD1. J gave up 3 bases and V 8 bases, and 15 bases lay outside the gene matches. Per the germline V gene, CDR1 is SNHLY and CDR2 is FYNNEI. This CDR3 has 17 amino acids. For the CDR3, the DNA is TGTGCCAGCTCGGTACTCAAGACAGGGGGCCGTCACACTGAAGCTTTCTTT. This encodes CASSVLKTGGRHTEAFF.

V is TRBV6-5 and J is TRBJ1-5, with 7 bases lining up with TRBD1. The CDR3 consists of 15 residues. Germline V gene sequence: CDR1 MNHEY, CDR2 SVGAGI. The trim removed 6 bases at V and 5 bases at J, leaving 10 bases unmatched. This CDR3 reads CASRPGPGGHQPQHF. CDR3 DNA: TGTGCCAGCAGACCAGGGCCAGGGGGTCATCAGCCCCAGCATTTT.

The CDR3 sequence is CASSFAGASLYEQYF. The CDR3 bases are TGTGCCAGCAGTTTCGCGGGGGCCTCCCTCTACGAGCAGTACTTC. The chain couples TRBV27 to TRBJ2-7, with D possibly TRBD2 on 7 matching bases. Trimming stripped 3 bases from V and 3 bases from J, with 15 bases between. In germline, CDR1 is MNHEY, CDR2 SMNVEV (reference sequence). The CDR3 length is 15 residues.